What follows describes a single TCR beta chain. Its antigen is not known. Method: immunoSEQ multiplex PCR; TCRdb's copy keeps in-frame clones and lacks some. The sample comprises about 590,000 clones, roughly 95% of which are singletons, and around 0.11% rests with the top ten. As defined, naive CD8 cells were CD45RO-negative and positively selected for CCR7, with terminally differentiated effector memory CD45RA+ cells excluded. The sample is drawn from a study of shared clonotypes between healthy human individuals. Study summary: Each donor's CD8 memory used one plate, CD8 naive two, each CD4 subset three.

The CDR3 sequence is 15 residues long. Germline CDR1 reads SGDLS; CDR2 reads YYNGEE. Trimming took off 3 bases at V and 0 bases at J, with 12 bases between the two ends. Findings of the study overall: Generation probability values for non-shared clonotypes were lower than those for clonotypes shared by all four donors.

The chain is built from TRBV9 and TRBJ1-2; possibly TRBD1 for D (5 bases). This TCR came from a young woman in good health. Input material: naive CD8+ T cells sorted from blood. The CDR3 bases are TGTGCCAGCAGCGGTTGGGACGCATCTAACTATGGCTACACCTTC. Amino acid sequence: CASSGWDASNYGYTF.